This TCR beta chain was found in a study of blood T cell repertoires in COVID-19. Overall study: The cDNA or gDNA used as material had been derived from T cells, B-cell-depleted T cells, or PBMCs.

Original methodology: Reference gene primers were amplified, and this amplification served to estimate nucleated cell counts. Sequencing used immunoSEQ multiplex PCR; TCRdb keeps in-frame clones, though not all of them. That table furnishes V, J and clone size, whereas the DNA furnished D and trimming. The sample records about 120,000 clones, around 86% being singletons. Looked up from germline, CDR1 is MNHEY and CDR2 is SVGAGI. This CDR3 is 13 amino acids long. V lost 7 bases and J 1 base, leaving 7 bases between the germline ends. The specimen was peripheral blood. The rearrangement links TRBV6-5 to TRBJ2-2, with D hard to call. The TCR originated in a woman older than 75 with acute or convalescent COVID-19. CDR3 nucleotide sequence: TGTGCCAGCATCCTCGTGAACACCGGGGAGCTGTTTTTT. Amino acids: CASILVNTGELFF.